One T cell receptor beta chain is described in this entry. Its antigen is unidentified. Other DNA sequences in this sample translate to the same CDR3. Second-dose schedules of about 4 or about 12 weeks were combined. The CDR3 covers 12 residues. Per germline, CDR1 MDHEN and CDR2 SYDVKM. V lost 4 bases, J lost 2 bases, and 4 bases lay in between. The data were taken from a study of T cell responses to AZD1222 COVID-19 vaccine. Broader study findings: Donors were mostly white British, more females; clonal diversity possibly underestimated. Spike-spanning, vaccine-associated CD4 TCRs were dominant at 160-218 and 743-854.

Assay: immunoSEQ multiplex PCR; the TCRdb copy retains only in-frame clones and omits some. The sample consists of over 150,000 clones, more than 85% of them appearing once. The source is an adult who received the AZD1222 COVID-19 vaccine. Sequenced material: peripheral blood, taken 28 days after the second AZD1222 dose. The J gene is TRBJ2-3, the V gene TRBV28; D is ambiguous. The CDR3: CASSSTTDTQYF. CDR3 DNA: TGTGCCAGCAGTTCGACCACAGATACGCAGTATTTT.